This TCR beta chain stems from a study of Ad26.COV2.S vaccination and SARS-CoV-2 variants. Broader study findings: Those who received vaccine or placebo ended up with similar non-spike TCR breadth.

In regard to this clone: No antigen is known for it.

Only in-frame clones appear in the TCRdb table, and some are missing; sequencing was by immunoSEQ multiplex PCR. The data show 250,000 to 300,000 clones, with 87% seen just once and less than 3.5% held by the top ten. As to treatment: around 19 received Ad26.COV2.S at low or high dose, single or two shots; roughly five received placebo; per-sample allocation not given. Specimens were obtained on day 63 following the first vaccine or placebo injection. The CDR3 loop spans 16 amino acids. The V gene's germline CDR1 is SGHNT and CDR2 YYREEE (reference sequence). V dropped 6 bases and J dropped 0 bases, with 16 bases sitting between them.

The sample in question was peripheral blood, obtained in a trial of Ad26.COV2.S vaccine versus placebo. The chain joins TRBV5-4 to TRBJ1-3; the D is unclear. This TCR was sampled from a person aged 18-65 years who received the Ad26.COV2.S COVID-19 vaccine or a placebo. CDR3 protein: CASTTGQAHSGNTIYF. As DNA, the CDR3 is TGTGCCAGCACCACCGGGCAGGCCCACTCTGGAAACACCATATATTTT.